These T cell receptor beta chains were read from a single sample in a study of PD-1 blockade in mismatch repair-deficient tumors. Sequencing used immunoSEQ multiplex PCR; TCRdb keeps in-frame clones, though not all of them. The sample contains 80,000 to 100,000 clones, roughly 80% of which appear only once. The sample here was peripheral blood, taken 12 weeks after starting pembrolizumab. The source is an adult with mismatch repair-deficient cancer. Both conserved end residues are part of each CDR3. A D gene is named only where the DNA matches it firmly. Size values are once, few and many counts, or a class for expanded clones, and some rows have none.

CASSLNRLAGTGELFF	TGTGCCAGCAGCTTAAACCGACTAGCGGGCACCGGGGAGCTGTTTTTT	TRBJ2-2	TRBD2	.	TRBV7-2
CASSLLSGRAAYNEQFF	TGTGCCAGCAGCCTCTTAAGCGGGAGGGCCGCCTACAATGAGCAGTTCTTC	TRBJ2-1	TRBD2	.	TRBV4-2
CASGGQGKAVAFF	TGTGCCAGCGGTGGACAGGGGAAGGCTGTAGCTTTCTTT	TRBJ1-1	TRBD1	.	TRBV7-6
CATRDRGRYGYTF	TGTGCCACCCGGGACAGGGGGAGGTATGGCTACACCTTC	TRBJ1-2	TRBD1	.	TRBV6-1
CAISESRVSGANVLTF	TGTGCCATCAGTGAGTCTCGGGTCTCTGGGGCCAACGTCCTGACTTTC	TRBJ2-6	.	.	TRBV10-3
CASRMTEQETQYF	TGTGCCAGCAGAATGACGGAGCAAGAGACCCAGTACTTC	TRBJ2-5	.	.	TRBV6-5
CASSLTGVTDTQYF	TGCGCCAGCAGCTTGACAGGAGTCACAGATACGCAGTATTTT	TRBJ2-3	.	.	TRBV5-1
CASSLVGEADTQYF	TGTGCCAGCAGCTTGGTAGGGGAAGCAGATACGCAGTATTTT	TRBJ2-3	.	few	TRBV5-4
CASSQGAGIEAFF	TGTGCCAGCAGCCAAGGGGCAGGGATTGAAGCTTTCTTT	TRBJ1-1	.	few	TRBV14
CATSRDSGGSGNTIYF	TGTGCCACCAGCAGAGACTCAGGGGGCTCTGGAAACACCATATATTTT	TRBJ1-3	TRBD1	once	TRBV15
CASSPLDTYEQYF	TGTGCCAGTAGTCCCCTTGACACTTACGAGCAGTACTTC	TRBJ2-7	.	few	TRBV19
CASSWRQGGVEAFF	TGTGCCAGCAGCTGGAGACAGGGGGGCGTAGAAGCTTTCTTT	TRBJ1-1	TRBD1	few	TRBV7-9
CASSDALGREVNEQFF	TGTGCCAGCAGTGACGCCTTGGGACGGGAGGTCAATGAGCAGTTCTTC	TRBJ2-1	TRBD2	.	TRBV6-4
CRDPSGSYEQYF	TGCAGAGACCCTAGCGGGAGTTACGAGCAGTACTTC	TRBJ2-7	TRBD2	.	TRBV29-1
CASSSRTGSGYTF	TGTGCCAGCAGCTCCCGGACAGGGTCTGGCTACACCTTC	TRBJ1-2	TRBD1	.	TRBV7-3
CASSETNSGPTEAFF	TGCGCCAGCAGTGAGACAAACTCAGGGCCCACTGAAGCTTTCTTT	TRBJ1-1	.	.	TRBV10-2
CAISESRTGLTSSNQPQHF	TGTGCCATCAGTGAGTCAAGGACAGGGTTGACGTCGAGCAATCAGCCCCAGCATTTT	TRBJ1-5	TRBD1	.	TRBV10-3
CASRRILHLNTEAFF	TGTGCCAGCAGACGGATATTACACTTGAACACTGAAGCTTTCTTT	TRBJ1-1	.	few	TRBV21-1
CSANRNNEQFF	TGCAGTGCTAACCGGAACAATGAGCAGTTCTTC	TRBJ2-1	.	.	TRBV20-1
CASSLGVRGRIGELFF	TGTGCCAGCAGCTTAGGGGTCAGGGGGAGGATCGGGGAGCTGTTTTTT	TRBJ2-2	.	.	TRBV7-2
CASGQGSSYEQYF	TGCGCCAGCGGTCAGGGGAGCTCCTACGAGCAGTACTTC	TRBJ2-7	.	once	TRBV5-1
CASTGGALEAFF	TGTGCCAGCACAGGGGGGGCCCTTGAAGCTTTCTTT	TRBJ1-1	TRBD1	.	TRBV18
CASSSIVGTSSYNEQFF	TGTGCCAGCAGCTCGATCGTGGGTACCAGCTCCTACAATGAGCAGTTCTTC	TRBJ2-1	.	.	TRBV7-6
CATSAGFGSYEQYF	TGTGCCACCTCCGCGGGGTTTGGGTCCTACGAGCAGTACTTC	TRBJ2-7	.	.	TRBV19
CASSLALAESYEQYF	TGTGCCAGCAGTTTAGCCCTAGCGGAATCCTACGAGCAGTACTTC	TRBJ2-7	TRBD2	once	TRBV7-9
CASSLGASGKETQYF	TGCGCCAGCAGCTTGGGAGCTAGCGGGAAAGAGACCCAGTACTTC	TRBJ2-5	TRBD2	.	TRBV5-1
CASSIDRDQPQHF	TGTGCCAGCAGCATAGACAGGGATCAGCCCCAGCATTTT	TRBJ1-5	TRBD1	few	TRBV7-8
CASSNPAGLATDTQYF	TGTGCCAGCAGTAACCCCGCGGGACTAGCTACAGATACGCAGTATTTT	TRBJ2-3	TRBD2	.	TRBV27